These T cell receptor beta chains were read from a single sample in a study of T-cell reconstitution after alpha-beta-depleted transplantation in children. TCRdb passed the PCR reads through MiXCR, listing each CDR3 protein once. The sample records roughly 32,000 distinct CDR3 sequences, around 6.6% being singletons. The sample consisted of peripheral blood, taken 60 days after TCRalphabeta/CD19-depleted stem cell transplant. Receptor source: a child younger than two who had a stem cell transplant for acute myeloid leukemia, so the T cells may come from the graft donor. The CDR3 runs from the conserved cysteine through the conserved F or W. A D gene is named only where the DNA matches it firmly. The size field reads once, few, many or a size class.

CDR3 protein | CDR3 DNA | J gene | V gene | D gene | clone size
CASSLDRGTYEQYF | TGTGCCAGCAGCTTAGACAGGGGTACCTACGAGCAGTACTTC | TRBJ2-7 | TRBV7-2 | TRBD1 | many
CASSLGDRGITEAFF | TGCGCCAGCAGCTTGGGGGACAGGGGCATCACTGAAGCTTTCTTT | TRBJ1-1 | TRBV5-1 | TRBD1 | many
CPGGDRGLPYNEQFF | TGTCCCGGGGGGGACAGGGGGCTTCCATACAATGAGCAGTTCTTC | TRBJ2-1 | TRBV10-3 | TRBD1 | medium-sized
CASSSPDRGPGELFF | TGCGCCAGCAGCTCCCCGGACAGGGGGCCCGGGGAGCTGTTTTTT | TRBJ2-2 | TRBV5-1 | TRBD1 | many
CASSLKGTGNYEQYF | TGTGCCAGCAGCTTAAAGGGGACAGGGAACTACGAGCAGTACTTC | TRBJ2-7 | TRBV7-3 | TRBD1 | many
CAIISPQGNNEQFF | TGTGCCATTATTTCCCCCCAGGGGAACAATGAGCAGTTCTTC | TRBJ2-1 | TRBV12-3/TRBV12-4 | . | many
CASSLGTGGSYEQYF | TGTGCCAGCAGCTTAGGGACAGGGGGCTCCTACGAGCAGTACTTC | TRBJ2-7 | TRBV7-2 | TRBD1 | many
CASSLNGGFSDTQYF | TGTGCCAGCAGCCTCAACGGAGGGTTCTCAGATACGCAGTATTTT | TRBJ2-3 | TRBV7-6 | . | many
CASSEHTYEQYF | TGTGCCAGCAGCGAGCATACCTACGAGCAGTACTTC | TRBJ2-7 | TRBV7-2 | . | many
CAWSVDRGYEQYF | TGTGCCTGGAGTGTGGACAGGGGTTACGAGCAGTACTTC | TRBJ2-7 | TRBV30 | TRBD1 | many
CAWSTQGKVGKLFF | TGTGCCTGGAGTACCCAGGGGAAGGTCGGAAAACTGTTTTTT | TRBJ1-4 | TRBV30 | . | many